The 10 T cell receptor beta chains in this list originate from one sample, sequenced in a study of cytomegalovirus exposure and HLA in healthy donors. With 60 Vbeta and 13 Jbeta primers, the PCR was carried out. Repertoires were generated with immunoSEQ multiplex PCR, while TCRdb's copy carries only in-frame clones and drops some. The data hold about 82,000 clones, with 70% to 85% observed a single time. Material: PBMCs. These receptor sequences come from a human donor in good health.

The chain has TRBV5-1 and TRBJ1-4; TRBD1 matches at 7 bases. CDR1 is SGHRS and CDR2 is YFSETQ in the germline V gene. There are 14 residues in the CDR3. V lost 0 bases to trimming and J lost 7 bases; unmatched junction nucleotides: 3. CDR3 in amino acids: CASSLGGGGEKLFF. CDR3 DNA: TGCGCCAGCAGCTTGGGAGGGGGCGGTGAAAAACTGTTTTTT.

This chain joins TRBV6-5 and TRBJ1-4, with 8 bases fitting TRBD1. The germline gives CDR1 MNHEY, CDR2 SVGAGI. The CDR3 totals 13 residues. With V trimmed by 8 bases and J by 6 bases, 5 bases remained unmatched. CDR3: CASGQGGDEKLFF. DNA of the CDR3: TGTGCCAGCGGACAGGGTGGGGATGAAAAACTGTTTTTT.

The rearrangement links TRBV29-1 to TRBJ2-7, with 7 bases fitting TRBD2. Germline CDR1 is SQVTM and CDR2 is ANQGSEA. The junction had 2 bases not matched to a gene; V was cut back by 3 bases and J by 3 bases. This CDR3 has 12 residues. CDR3 nucleotide sequence: TGCAGCGTTGAGGGACTATACTACGAGCAGTACTTC. Translated, it gives CSVEGLYYEQYF.

The V gene is TRBV6-1, the J gene TRBJ2-3, with 7 bases lining up with TRBD2. This CDR3 has 15 amino acids. CDR1 and CDR2 (germline): MNHNS, SASEGT. The V and J ends lost 7 bases and 2 bases, in that order; junction bases with no gene match: 9. The CDR3 coding sequence is TGTGCCAGCACTATGGCAGGGAGGGACACAGATACGCAGTATTTT. Its translation is CASTMAGRDTDTQYF.

In its sample, this clone was seen a few times. The chain couples TRBV12-1 to TRBJ1-2; the table's TRBD1 call for D was not verified on the DNA. TRBV12-1 is noted as a pseudogene. The CDR3 is made up of 13 amino acids. Written as DNA, the CDR3 is TGTGCCAACCTCGACAGGGAGTACTATGGCTACACCTTC. Its translation is CANLDREYYGYTF.

V and J are TRBV20-1 and TRBJ2-1, with a possible D match to TRBD2 (5 bases). Trimming stripped 6 bases from V and 9 bases from J, with 12 bases between. This CDR3 has 11 amino acids. The V gene's germline CDR1 is DFQATT and CDR2 SNEGSKA (reference sequence). DNA for the CDR3: TGCAGTGCCAAGAGGGTGGGTGAGCAGTTCTTC. Protein: CSAKRVGEQFF.

The V and J genes are TRBV7-2 and TRBJ1-2; maybe TRBD1 (6 bases). Germline CDR1 reads SGHTA; CDR2 reads FQGNSA. The CDR3 has 15 residues. The V and J ends lost 5 bases and 0 bases respectively, with 13 bases between them. CDR3 nucleotide sequence: TGTGCCAGCAGCGAGGGGGTTCCAGCTAACTATGGCTACACCTTC. Translation gives CASSEGVPANYGYTF.

The genes are TRBV11-3 and TRBJ2-5; TRBD2 agrees at 10 bases. This CDR3 spans 14 amino acids. Germline V gene sequence: CDR1 SGHNT, CDR2 YENEEA. J lost 4 bases, V lost 5 bases, and 4 bases had no gene match. The CDR3 reads CASSLSSGGETQYF. The CDR3 DNA follows: TGTGCCAGCAGCCTCTCTAGCGGGGGAGAGACCCAGTACTTC.

About this clone itself: The germline gene is not matched at one end of the junction; a read error may be the cause. The V gene is TRBV10-3, the J gene TRBJ1-4, with D possibly TRBD1 on 5 matching bases. The CDR3 loop spans 15 amino acids. The germline V gene encodes CDR1 ENHRY and CDR2 SYGVKD. Here the CDR3 reads CASSYGGNGGEKLFF. The CDR3 DNA follows: TGTGCCAGCAGTTACGGGGGGAATGGGGGTGAAAAACTGTTTTTT.

The chain couples TRBV5-6 to TRBJ2-5, with 10 bases lining up with TRBD1. V lost 2 bases and J lost 4; bases outside the gene matches: 8. Germline V lookup: CDR1 SGHDT, CDR2 YYEEEE. This CDR3 comprises 16 residues. The CDR3 is CASSFQFGTGVETQYF. In DNA form, the CDR3 reads TGTGCCAGCAGCTTTCAGTTTGGGACAGGGGTAGAGACCCAGTACTTC.